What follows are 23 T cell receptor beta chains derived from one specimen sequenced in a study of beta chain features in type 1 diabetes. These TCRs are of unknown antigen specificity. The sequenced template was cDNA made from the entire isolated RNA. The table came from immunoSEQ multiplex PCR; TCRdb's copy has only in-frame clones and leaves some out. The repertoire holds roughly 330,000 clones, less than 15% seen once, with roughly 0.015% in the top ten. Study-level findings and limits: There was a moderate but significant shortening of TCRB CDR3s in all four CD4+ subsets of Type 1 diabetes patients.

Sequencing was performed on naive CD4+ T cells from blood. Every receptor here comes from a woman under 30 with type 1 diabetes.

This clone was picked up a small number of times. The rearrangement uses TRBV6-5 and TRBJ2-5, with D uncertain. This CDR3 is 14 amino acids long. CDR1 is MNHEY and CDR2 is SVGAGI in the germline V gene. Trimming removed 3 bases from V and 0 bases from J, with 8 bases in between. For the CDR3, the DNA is TGTGCCAGCAGTTATGAGGAATACCAAGAGACCCAGTACTTC. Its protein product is CASSYEEYQETQYF.

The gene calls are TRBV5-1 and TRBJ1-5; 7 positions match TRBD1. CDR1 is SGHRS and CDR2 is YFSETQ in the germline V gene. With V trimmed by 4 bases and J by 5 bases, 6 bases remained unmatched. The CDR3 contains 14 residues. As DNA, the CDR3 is TGCGCCAGCAGCCGACAGGGTGATTATCAGCCCCAGCATTTT. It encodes CASSRQGDYQPQHF.

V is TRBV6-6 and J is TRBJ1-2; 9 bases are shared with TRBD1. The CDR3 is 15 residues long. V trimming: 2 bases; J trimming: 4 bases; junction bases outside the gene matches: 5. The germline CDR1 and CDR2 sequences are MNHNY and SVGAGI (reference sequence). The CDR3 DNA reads TGTGCCAGCAGTTACGGGGGACAGGGAGGCTATGGCTACACCTTC. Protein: CASSYGGQGGYGYTF.

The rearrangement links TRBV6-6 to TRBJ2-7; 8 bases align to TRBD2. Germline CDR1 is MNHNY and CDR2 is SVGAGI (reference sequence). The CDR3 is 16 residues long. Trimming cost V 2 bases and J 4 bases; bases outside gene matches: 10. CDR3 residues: CASSYRTSGPQYEQYV. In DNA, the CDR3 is TGTGCCAGCAGTTACCGTACTAGCGGTCCGCAATACGAGCAGTACGTC.

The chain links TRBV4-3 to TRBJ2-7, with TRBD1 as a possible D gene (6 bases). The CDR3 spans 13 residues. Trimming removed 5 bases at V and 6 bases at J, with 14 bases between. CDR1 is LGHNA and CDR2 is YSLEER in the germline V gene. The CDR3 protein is CASSEQGSVEQYF. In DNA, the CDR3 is TGCGCCAGCAGCGAACAGGGTTCCGTCGAGCAGTACTTC.

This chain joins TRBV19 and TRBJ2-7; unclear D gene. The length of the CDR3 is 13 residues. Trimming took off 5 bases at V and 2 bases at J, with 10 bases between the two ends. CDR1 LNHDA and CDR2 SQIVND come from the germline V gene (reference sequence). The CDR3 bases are TGTGCCAGTAGTCCTGACTTGACCTACGAGCAGTACTTC. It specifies CASSPDLTYEQYF.

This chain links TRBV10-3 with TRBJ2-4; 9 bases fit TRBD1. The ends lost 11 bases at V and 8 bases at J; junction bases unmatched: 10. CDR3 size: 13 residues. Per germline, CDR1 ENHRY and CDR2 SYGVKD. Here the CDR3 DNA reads TGTGCCTCCAGGCGGGACAGGGACGACATTCAGTACTTC. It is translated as CASRRDRDDIQYF.

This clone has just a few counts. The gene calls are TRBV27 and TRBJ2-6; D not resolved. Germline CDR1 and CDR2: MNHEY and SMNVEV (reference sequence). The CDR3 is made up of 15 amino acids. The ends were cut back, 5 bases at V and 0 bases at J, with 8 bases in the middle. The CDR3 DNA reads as TGTGCCAGCAGTCCAATTAGCTCTGGGGCCAACGTCCTGACTTTC. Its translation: CASSPISSGANVLTF.

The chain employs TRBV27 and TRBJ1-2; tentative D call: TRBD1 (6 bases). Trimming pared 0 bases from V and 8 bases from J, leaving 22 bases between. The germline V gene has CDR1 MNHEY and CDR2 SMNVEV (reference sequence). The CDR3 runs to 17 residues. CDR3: CASSLSPGGGLPFGYTF. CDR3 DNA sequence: TGTGCCAGCAGTTTATCCCCGGGGGGCGGCCTACCCTTCGGCTACACCTTC.

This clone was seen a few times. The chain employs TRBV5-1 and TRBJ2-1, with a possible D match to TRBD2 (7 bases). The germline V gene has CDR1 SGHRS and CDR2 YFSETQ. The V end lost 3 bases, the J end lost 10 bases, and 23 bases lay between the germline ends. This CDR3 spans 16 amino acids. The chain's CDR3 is CASSSFRGGPAGEQFF. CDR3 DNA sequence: TGCGCCAGCAGCTCCTTCCGCGGGGGCCCCGCTGGGGAGCAGTTCTTC.

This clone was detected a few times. CDR3 nucleotide sequence: TGTGCCAGTAGTATGGGGCAGAGCTCCTACGAGCAGTACTTC. Its translation is CASSMGQSSYEQYF. J is TRBJ2-7 and V is TRBV19; D might be TRBD1 (5 bases). CDR1 LNHDA and CDR2 SQIVND come from the germline V gene (reference sequence). Trimming removed 3 bases at V and 0 bases at J, with 9 bases between. The CDR3 sequence is 14 residues long.

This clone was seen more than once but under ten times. CDR3 in amino acids: CASSNRGGTQYF. The CDR3 nucleotides read TGTGCCAGCAGCAATCGAGGGGGGACCCAGTACTTC. V gene TRBV21-1 combines with J gene TRBJ2-5; the D call TRBD1 from the table was never checked on the DNA. TRBV21-1 is designated a pseudogene. The CDR3 consists of 12 residues.

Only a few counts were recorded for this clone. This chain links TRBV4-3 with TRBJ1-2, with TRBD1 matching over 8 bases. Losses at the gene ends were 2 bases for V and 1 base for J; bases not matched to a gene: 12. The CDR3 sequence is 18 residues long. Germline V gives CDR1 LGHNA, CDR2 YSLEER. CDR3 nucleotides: TGCGCCAGCAGCCAAAGATACCCGGGACAGGACCTTAACTATGGCTACACCTTC. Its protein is CASSQRYPGQDLNYGYTF.

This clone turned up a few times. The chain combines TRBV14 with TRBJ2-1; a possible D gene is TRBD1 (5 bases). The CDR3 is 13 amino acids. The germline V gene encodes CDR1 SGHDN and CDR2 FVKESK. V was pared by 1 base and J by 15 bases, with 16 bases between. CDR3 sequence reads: CASSQVRVGAPFF. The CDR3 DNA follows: TGTGCCAGCAGCCAAGTTAGGGTAGGGGCGCCGTTCTTC.

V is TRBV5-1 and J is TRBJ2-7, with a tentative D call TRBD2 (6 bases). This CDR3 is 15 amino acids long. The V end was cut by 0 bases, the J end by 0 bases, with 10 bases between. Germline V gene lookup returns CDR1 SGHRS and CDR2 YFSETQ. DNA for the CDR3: TGCGCCAGCAGCTTGGAGGCGGGGAGCTCCTACGAGCAGTACTTC. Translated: CASSLEAGSSYEQYF.

The CDR3 DNA is TGTGCCTGGAGCCGACCGGGACAGGGGGCTATTCAGCCCCAGCATTTT. It translates to CAWSRPGQGAIQPQHF. The rearrangement links TRBV30 to TRBJ1-5; 12 positions match TRBD1. Germline values: CDR1 GTSNPN, CDR2 SVGIG (reference sequence). The CDR3 is 16 amino acids. V shed 3 bases and J 6 bases; nucleotides not matched to a gene: 9.

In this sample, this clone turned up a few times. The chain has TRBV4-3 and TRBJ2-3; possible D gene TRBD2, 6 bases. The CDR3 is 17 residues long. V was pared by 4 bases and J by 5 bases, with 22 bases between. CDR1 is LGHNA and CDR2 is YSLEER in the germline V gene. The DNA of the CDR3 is TGCGCCAGCAGCCGCCACCACGGGACTCCCGGAGGAGATACGCAGTATTTT. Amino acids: CASSRHHGTPGGDTQYF.

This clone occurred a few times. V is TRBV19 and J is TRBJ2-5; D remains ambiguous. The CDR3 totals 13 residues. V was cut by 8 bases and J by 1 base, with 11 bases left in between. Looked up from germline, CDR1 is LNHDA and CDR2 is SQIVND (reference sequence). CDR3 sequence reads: CASLGRGQETQYF. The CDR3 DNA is TGTGCCAGTTTGGGTAGAGGCCAAGAGACCCAGTACTTC.

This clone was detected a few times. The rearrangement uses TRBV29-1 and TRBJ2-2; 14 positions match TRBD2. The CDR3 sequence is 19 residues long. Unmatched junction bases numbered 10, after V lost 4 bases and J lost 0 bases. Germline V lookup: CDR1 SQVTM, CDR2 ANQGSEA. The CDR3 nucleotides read TGCAGCGTTGCGAGACGACCGACTAGCGGGAGGGCGAACACCGGGGAGCTGTTTTTT. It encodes CSVARRPTSGRANTGELFF.

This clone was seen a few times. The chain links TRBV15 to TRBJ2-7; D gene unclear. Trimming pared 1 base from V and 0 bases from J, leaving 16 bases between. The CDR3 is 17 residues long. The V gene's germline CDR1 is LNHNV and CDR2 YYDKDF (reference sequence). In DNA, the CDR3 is TGTGCCACCAGCAGAGTAATGACTGGGTTAGCCTCCTACGAGCAGTACTTC. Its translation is CATSRVMTGLASYEQYF.

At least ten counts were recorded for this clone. This chain's CDR3 is CSVAVGLSYEQYF. For the CDR3, the DNA is TGCAGCGTTGCCGTGGGACTCTCCTACGAGCAGTACTTC. The rearrangement uses TRBV29-1 and TRBJ2-7, with D possibly being TRBD2 (6 bases). Trimming cost V 4 bases and J 0 bases, with 10 bases left between them. The germline gives CDR1 SQVTM, CDR2 ANQGSEA. There are 13 residues in the CDR3.

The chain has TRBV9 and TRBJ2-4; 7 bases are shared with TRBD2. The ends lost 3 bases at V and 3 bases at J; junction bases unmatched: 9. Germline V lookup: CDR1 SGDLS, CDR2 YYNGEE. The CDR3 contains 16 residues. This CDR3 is CASSGLSGKGKNIQYF. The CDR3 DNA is TGTGCCAGCAGCGGATTAAGCGGGAAAGGCAAAAACATTCAGTACTTC.

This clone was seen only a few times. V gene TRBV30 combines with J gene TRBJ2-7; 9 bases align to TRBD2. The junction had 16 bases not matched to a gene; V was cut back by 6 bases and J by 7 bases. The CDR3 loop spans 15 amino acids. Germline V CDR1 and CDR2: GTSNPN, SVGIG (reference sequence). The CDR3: CACGPWIAGVWEQYF. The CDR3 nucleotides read TGTGCCTGCGGGCCCTGGATAGCGGGAGTGTGGGAGCAGTACTTC.